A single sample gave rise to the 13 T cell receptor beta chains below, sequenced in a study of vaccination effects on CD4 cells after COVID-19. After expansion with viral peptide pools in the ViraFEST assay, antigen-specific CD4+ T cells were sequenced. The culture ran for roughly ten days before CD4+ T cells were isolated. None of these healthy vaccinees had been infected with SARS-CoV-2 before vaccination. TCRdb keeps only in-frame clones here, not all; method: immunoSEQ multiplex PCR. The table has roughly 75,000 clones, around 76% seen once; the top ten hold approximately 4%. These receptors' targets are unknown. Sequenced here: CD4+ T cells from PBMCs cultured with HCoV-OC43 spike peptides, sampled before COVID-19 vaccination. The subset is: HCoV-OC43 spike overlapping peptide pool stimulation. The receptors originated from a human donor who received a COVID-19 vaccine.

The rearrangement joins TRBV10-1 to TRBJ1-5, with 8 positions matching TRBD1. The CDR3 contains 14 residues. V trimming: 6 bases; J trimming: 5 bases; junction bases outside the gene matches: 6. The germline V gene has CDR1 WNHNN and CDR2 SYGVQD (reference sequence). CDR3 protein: CASRTGAGHQPQHF. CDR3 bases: TGCGCCAGCAGGACAGGGGCCGGGCATCAGCCCCAGCATTTT.

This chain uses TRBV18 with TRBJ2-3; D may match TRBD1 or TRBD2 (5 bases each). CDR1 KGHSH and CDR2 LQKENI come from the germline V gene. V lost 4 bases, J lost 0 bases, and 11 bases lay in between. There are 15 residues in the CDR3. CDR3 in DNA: TGTGCCAGCTCACGGGGGTACTCTAGCACAGATACGCAGTATTTT. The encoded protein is CASSRGYSSTDTQYF.

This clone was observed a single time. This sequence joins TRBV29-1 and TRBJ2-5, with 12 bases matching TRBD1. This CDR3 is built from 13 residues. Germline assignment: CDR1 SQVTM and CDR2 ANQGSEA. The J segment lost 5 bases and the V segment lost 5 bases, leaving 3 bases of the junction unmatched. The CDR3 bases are TGCAGCGTTTCCGGGACAGGGGGCGAGACCCAGTACTTC. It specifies CSVSGTGGETQYF. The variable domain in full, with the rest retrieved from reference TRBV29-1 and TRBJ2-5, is SAVISQKPSRDICQRGTSLTIQCQVDSQVTMMFWYRQQPGQSLTLIATANQGSEATYESGFVIDKFPISRPNLTFSTLTVSNMSPEDSSIYLCSVSGTGGETQYFGPGTRLLVL.

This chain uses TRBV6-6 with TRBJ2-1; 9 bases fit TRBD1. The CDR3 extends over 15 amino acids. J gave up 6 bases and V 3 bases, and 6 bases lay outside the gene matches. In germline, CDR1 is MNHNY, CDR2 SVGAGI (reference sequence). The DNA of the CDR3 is TGTGCCAGCAGTTATAGGGACAGGGCGGGCAATGAGCAGTTCTTC. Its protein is CASSYRDRAGNEQFF.

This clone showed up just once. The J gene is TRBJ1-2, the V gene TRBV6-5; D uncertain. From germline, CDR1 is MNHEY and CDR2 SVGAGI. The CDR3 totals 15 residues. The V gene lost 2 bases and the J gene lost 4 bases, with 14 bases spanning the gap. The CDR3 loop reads CASSYVRSPIYGYTF. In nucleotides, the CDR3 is TGTGCCAGCAGTTACGTACGATCCCCAATCTATGGCTACACCTTC.

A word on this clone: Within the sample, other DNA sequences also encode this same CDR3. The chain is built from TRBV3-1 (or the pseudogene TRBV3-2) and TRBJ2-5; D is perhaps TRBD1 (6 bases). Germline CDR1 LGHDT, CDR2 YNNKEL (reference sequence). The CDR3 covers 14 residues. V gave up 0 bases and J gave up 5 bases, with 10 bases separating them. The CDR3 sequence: CASSQDRGWETQYF. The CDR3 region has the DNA TGTGCCAGCAGCCAAGATAGGGGGTGGGAGACCCAGTACTTC.

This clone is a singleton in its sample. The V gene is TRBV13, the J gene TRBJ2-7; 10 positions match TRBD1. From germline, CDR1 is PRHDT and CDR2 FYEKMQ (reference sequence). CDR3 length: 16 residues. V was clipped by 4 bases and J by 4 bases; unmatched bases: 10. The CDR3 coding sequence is TGTGCCAGCAGCTCCCTGACAGGGGGCTTGACTTACGAGCAGTACGTC. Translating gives CASSSLTGGLTYEQYV.

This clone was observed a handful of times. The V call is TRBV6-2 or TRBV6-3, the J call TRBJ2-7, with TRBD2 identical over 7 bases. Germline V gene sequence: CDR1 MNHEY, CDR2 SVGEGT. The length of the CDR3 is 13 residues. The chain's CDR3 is CASSSRGAGYLLV. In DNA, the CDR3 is TGTGCCAGCAGTTCCCGAGGAGCGGGGTATCTTTTGGTC.

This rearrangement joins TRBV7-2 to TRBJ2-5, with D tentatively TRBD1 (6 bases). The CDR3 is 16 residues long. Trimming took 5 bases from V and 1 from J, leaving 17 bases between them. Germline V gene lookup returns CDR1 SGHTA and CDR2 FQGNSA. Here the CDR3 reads CASSIPTGTLQETQYF. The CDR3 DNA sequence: TGTGCCAGCAGCATCCCGACCGGGACACTCCAAGAGACCCAGTACTTC.

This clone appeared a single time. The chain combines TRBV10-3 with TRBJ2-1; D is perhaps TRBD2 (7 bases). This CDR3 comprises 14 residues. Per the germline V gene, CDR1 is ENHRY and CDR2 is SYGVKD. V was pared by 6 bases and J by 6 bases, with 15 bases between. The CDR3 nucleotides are TGTGCCATCAGCCAGGGAGGGGGAAGCAATGAGCAGTTCTTC. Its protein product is CAISQGGGSNEQFF.

This CDR3 is CASSFREDGRYTF. CDR3 sequence (DNA): TGTGCCAGCAGCTTCAGGGAGGACGGGCGCTACACCTTC. The V and J genes are TRBV27 and TRBJ1-2; TRBD1 might be the D (5 bases). This CDR3 has 13 residues. In germline, CDR1 is MNHEY, CDR2 SMNVEV (reference sequence). Trimming took off 6 bases at V and 9 bases at J, with 17 bases between the two ends.

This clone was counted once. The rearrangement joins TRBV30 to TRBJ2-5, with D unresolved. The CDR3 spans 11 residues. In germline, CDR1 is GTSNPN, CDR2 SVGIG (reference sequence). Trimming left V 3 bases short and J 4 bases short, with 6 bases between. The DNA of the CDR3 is TGTGCCTGGAGCAAACTAGAGACCCAGTACTTC. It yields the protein CAWSKLETQYF.

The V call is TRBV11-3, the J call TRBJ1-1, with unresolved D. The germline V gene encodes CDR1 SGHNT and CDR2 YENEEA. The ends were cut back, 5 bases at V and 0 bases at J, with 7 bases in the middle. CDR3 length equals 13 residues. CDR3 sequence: CASSLNLNTEAFF. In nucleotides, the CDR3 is TGTGCCAGCAGCCTAAACCTGAACACTGAAGCTTTCTTT. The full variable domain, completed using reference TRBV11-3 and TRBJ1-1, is EAGVVQSPRYKIIEKKQPVAFWCNPISGHNTLYWYLQNLGQGPELLIRYENEEAVDDSQLPKDRFSAERLKGVDSTLKIQPAELGDSAVYLCASSLNLNTEAFFGQGTRLTVV.